This T cell receptor (beta chain) was sequenced during a study of CD8 T cells in ankylosing spondylitis. Generation of TCR beta libraries employed quantitative 5'-RACE incorporating molecular barcodes. TCRdb reprocessed the 5' RACE reads with MiXCR, giving one entry per CDR3 protein. There are hundreds of thousands of distinct CDR3 sequences in the sample; roughly 25% occur only once, and about 0.92% lies in the top ten. The study's findings and limits: Significant enrichment of disease-linked clones was reported in matched ankylosing spondylitis synovial fluid. Ankylosing spondylitis blood appeared to carry a characteristic TCR beta motif of roughly eight highly homologous variants. Past research had described some motif variants in reactive arthritis synovial fluid and blood. Disease-linked clones displayed a CD8+ phenotype and appeared relatively rarely in peripheral blood.

CDR3 size: 12 residues. V dropped 6 bases and J dropped 8; count of bases not matched to a gene: 5. Germline-derived CDR1 and CDR2 are MNHEY and SMNVEV (reference sequence). About this clonotype itself: Its matching antigen is unknown.

The V and J genes are TRBV27 and TRBJ1-2; 8 nucleotides line up with TRBD1. Sequenced sample: blood, either unsorted or a sorted T cell fraction (not recorded which). The clonotype was recovered from a male donor with ankylosing spondylitis. CDR3 amino acids: CASSSGGRGYTF. Here the CDR3 DNA reads TGTGCCAGCAGCTCAGGGGGCCGCGGCTACACCTTC.